This TCR beta chain stems from a study of blood T cell repertoires in COVID-19. Study-wide context: Sites in the United States, Italy and Spain provided acute and convalescent COVID-19 samples.

The CDR3 contains 12 residues. V gave up 7 bases and J gave up 8 bases, with 14 bases separating them. CDR1 and CDR2 from the germline V gene are SNHLY and FYNNEI. In the original analysis: Estimated nucleated cell counts came from reference gene primer amplification. TCRdb keeps only in-frame clones here, not all; method: immunoSEQ multiplex PCR. V and J calls and clone size are those listed in that table; D and trimming were worked out from the DNA. The table records 350,000 to 400,000 clones, approximately 87% of them present only once. All enrollees were roughly 18 to 89 years old and from roughly 22 US areas. Cohort placement rested on clinical history that participants reported themselves.

Sequencing was performed on PBMCs or T cells enriched from blood (not recorded which). The TCR originated in a woman in her twenties or thirties with acute COVID-19. The chain is built from TRBV2 and TRBJ1-2; D not resolved. In nucleotides, the CDR3 is TGTGCCAGCAATCTGATACCGAGCGGCTACACCTTC. This gives the protein CASNLIPSGYTF.